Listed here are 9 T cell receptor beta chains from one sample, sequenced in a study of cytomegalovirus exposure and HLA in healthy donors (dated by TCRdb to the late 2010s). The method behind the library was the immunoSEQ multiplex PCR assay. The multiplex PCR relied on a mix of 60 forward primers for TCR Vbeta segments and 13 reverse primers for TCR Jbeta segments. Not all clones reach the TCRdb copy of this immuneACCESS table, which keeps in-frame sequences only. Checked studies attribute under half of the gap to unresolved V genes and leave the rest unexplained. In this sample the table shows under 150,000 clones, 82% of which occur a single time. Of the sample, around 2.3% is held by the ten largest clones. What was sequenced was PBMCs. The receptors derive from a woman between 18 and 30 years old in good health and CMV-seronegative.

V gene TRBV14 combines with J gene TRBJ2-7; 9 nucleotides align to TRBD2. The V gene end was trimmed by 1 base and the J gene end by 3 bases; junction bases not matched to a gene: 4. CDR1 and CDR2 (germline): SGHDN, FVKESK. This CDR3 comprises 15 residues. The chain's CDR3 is CASSQGVTSGYEQYF. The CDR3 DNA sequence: TGTGCCAGCAGCCAAGGTGTGACTAGCGGCTACGAGCAGTACTTC.

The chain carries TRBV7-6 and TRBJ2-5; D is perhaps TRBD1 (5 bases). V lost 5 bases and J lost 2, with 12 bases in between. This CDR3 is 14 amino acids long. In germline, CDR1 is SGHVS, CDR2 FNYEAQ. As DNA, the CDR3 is TGTGCCAGCAGCCTATTGGGGCCGCAAGAGACCCAGTACTTC. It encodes CASSLLGPQETQYF.

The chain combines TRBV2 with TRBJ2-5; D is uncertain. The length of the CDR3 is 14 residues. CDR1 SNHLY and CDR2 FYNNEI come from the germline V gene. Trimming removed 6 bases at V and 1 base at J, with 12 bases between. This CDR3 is CASRESAAQETQYF. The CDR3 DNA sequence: TGTGCCAGCAGGGAGAGTGCCGCCCAAGAGACCCAGTACTTC.

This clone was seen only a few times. The CDR3 DNA is TGTGCCAGCATGACTAGCGGGGGGTACTCCTACAATGAGCAGTTCTTC. Translation: CASMTSGGYSYNEQFF. V and J are TRBV4-2 and TRBJ2-1, with TRBD2 identical over 13 bases. Germline trimming cut 7 bases from V and 0 bases from J; bases unmatched to any gene: 3. This CDR3 contains 16 residues. Germline CDR1 reads LGHNA; CDR2 reads YNFKEQ.

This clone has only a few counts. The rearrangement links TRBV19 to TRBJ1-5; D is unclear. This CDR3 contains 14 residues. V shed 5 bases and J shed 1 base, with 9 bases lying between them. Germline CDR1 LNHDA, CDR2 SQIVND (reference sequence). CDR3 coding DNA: TGTGCCAGTAGTGTTCAGGCAAGCAATCAGCCCCAGCATTTT. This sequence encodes CASSVQASNQPQHF. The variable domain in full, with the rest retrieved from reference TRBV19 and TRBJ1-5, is DGGITQSPKYLFRKEGQNVTLSCEQNLNHDAMYWYRQDPGQGLRLIYYSQIVNDFQKGDIAEGYSVSREKKESFPLTVTSAQKNPTAFYLCASSVQASNQPQHFGDGTRLSIL.

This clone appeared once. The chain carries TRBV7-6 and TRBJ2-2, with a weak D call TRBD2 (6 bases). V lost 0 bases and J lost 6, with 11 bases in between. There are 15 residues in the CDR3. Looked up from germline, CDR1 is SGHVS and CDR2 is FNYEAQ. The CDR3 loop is CASSLAPGLSGELFF. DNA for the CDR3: TGTGCCAGCAGCTTAGCGCCGGGACTGTCCGGGGAGCTGTTTTTT.

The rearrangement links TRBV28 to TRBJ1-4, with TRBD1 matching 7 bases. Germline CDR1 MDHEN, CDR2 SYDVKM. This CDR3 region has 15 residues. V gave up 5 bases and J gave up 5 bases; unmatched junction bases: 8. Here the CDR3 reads CASSRPSGGNEKLFF. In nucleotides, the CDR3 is TGTGCCAGCAGTCGCCCGTCAGGGGGAAATGAAAAACTGTTTTTT.

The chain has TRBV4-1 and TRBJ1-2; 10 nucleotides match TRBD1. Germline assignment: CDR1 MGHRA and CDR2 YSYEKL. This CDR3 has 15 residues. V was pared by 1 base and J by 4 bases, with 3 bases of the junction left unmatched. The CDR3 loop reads CASSQVGDRGYGYTF. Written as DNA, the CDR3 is TGCGCCAGCAGCCAAGTGGGGGACAGGGGCTATGGCTACACCTTC.

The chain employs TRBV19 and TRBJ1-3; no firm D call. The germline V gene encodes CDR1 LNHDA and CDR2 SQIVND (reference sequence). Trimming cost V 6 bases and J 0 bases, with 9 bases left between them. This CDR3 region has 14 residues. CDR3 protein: CASRFPGSGNTIYF. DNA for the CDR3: TGTGCCAGTAGATTCCCAGGCTCTGGAAACACCATATATTTT.